Given below is one T cell receptor (beta chain) in context. This clonotype was observed at least ten times. Its antigen is currently not known. Per-nucleotide qualities are absent, and no much larger clonotype sits a single base away. These data are taken from a study of T-cell reconstitution after alpha-beta-depleted transplantation in children (dated by TCRdb to about 2016). As for the study more broadly: Using TCR repertoire profiling, the study followed T-cell immune reconstitution in a quantitative way in children after TCRalphabeta/CD19-depleted allogeneic hematopoietic cell transplantation.

Taken from the germline V gene, the CDR1 and CDR2 loops are MNHEY and SVGAGI. From the cysteine through the phenylalanine, the CDR3 covers 12 amino acids. Kept here is only the CDR3 DNA, which spans 36 bases and is read in frame from base 1. Trimming removed 8 bases from V and 4 bases from J, leaving 9 bases between the germline ends. Library creation used PCR. This sample was sequenced with an Illumina HiSeq 2500. TCR libraries were prepared with molecular barcoding, using unique molecular identifiers to normalize TCRbeta repertoire quantification. TCRdb passed the public sequencing reads through fastp at Q25 and MiXCR, retaining productive beta sequences. Each record represents a unique CDR3 protein, reported with the most common genes and DNA among its rows. Here the sample has about 400,000 distinct CDR3 sequences; around 21% occur a single time. The leading ten clones occupy less than 4.5% of the sample.

This sample comprised PBMCs from the stem cell graft donor, obtained from the stem cell graft. This TCR was recovered from a human donor who donated a stem cell graft to a child with acute myeloid leukemia. In this chain, TRBV6-5 is recombined with TRBJ1-5; the D gene cannot be resolved reliably. DNA sequence: TGTGCCAGCGCGCCTGGTAATCAGCCCCAGCATTTT. Translation gives CASAPGNQPQHF.